The rows below give T cell receptor beta chains drawn from one sample of a study of tumor-infiltrating lymphocytes in primary liver carcinoma. TCRdb itself ran the multiplex PCR reads through MiXCR, one entry per CDR3 protein. In the table there are about 110,000 distinct CDR3 sequences, around 80% of which are singletons. The sequenced sample consisted of liver tumor tissue from sampling region 3. Receptors originate from a man aged 40-49 years with primary liver carcinoma and hepatitis B virus infection. CDR3s include the opening cysteine and the closing phenylalanine or tryptophan. D genes are given only for firm matches. Size tells how often a clone was seen (once, few, many) or the class of an expanded clone, and some rows leave it out.

15,TRBV29-1,.,once,TRBJ2-1,TGCAGCGTTGATCTTTATAGGGCCAAAACCAATGAGCAGTTCTTC,CSVDLYRAKTNEQFF
13,TRBV11-2,.,many,TRBJ2-7,TGTGCCAGCAGCTTTTCAGAAGGTTACGAGCAGTACTTC,CASSFSEGYEQYF
15,TRBV4-2,.,few,TRBJ2-7,TGTGCCATTAGCCAAGGCACCGGGTCTCAGTACGAGCAGTACTTC,CAISQGTGSQYEQYF
16,TRBV28,.,many,TRBJ2-4,TGTGCCAGCAGCGATCAAGAGCCCATAGCCAAAAACATTCAGTACTTC,CASSDQEPIAKNIQYF
15,TRBV6-1,TRBD1,.,TRBJ2-5,TGTGCCAGCAGTTTCCAGACAGGGTATATGGAGACCCAGTATTTC,CASSFQTGYMETQYF
14,TRBV20-1,.,.,TRBJ2-7,TGCAGTGCTAGAGGTCAGGCGTTCTCTGGGGAGCAGTACTTC,CSARGQAFSGEQYF
12,TRBV29-1,.,.,TRBJ2-7,TGCAGCTCGGGTTGGGGTAATCACAATCAGTACTTC,CSSGWGNHNQYF
18,TRBV10-3,.,.,TRBJ2-3,TGTACCATCAGTGCATCCTCAATGACCAGAGGGGGCACAGATACGCAGTATTTT,CTISASSMTRGGTDTQYF
12,TRBV20-1,TRBD1,once,TRBJ1-1,TGCAGTGCTCCCATGGACAGGGGACCAGCTTTCTTT,CSAPMDRGPAFF
17,TRBV4-1,TRBD2,.,TRBJ2-1,TGCGCCAGCAGCCCTTTGATAACTAGCGAGAGCGGAGATGAGCAGTTCTTC,CASSPLITSESGDEQFF
14,TRBV11-2,.,.,TRBJ2-1,TGTCTCAGCACCCCCGGTGGCGGCTACAATGAGCAGTTCTTC,CLSTPGGGYNEQFF
14,TRBV7-8,.,.,TRBJ2-1,TGTGCCAGCAGCCCAGCCGGCCGCGGGAATGAGTCGTTCTTC,CASSPAGRGNESFF
11,TRBV7-8,.,.,TRBJ2-3,TGTGCCAGCAGTTTAGCAGATATGCAGTATTTT,CASSLADMQYF
13,TRBV12-5,.,.,TRBJ2-7,TGTGCCAGTAAGAGGACCGGTTCCTACGAGCAGCACTTC,CASKRTGSYEQHF
13,TRBV12-3/TRBV12-4,.,.,TRBJ2-5,TGTACCAGCAGTCTAATTGAGGGGGATACCCAGTACTTC,CTSSLIEGDTQYF
18,TRBV6-1,.,medium-sized,TRBJ2-2,TGTGCCAGCAGTGAAGCGCTTCTAGGGGGAGCGAACACCGGGGAGCTGTTTTTT,CASSEALLGGANTGELFF
14,TRBV5-4,.,.,TRBJ2-1,TGTGTCAGCAGCTCCTCTGGGACCCACAATGAGCAGTTCTTC,CVSSSSGTHNEQFF
17,TRBV11-1,TRBD2,.,TRBJ2-4,TGTGCCAGCAATTTTCCCGGGACTAGCGGGTCCAAAAACCTTCAGTACTTC,CASNFPGTSGSKNLQYF
14,TRBV29-1,.,.,TRBJ2-2,TGCAGCGTTCAAGAACAGGGTGACACCGGGGAGCTGTTTTTT,CSVQEQGDTGELFF
14,TRBV29-1,.,.,TRBJ2-5,TGCGGCGCCAGAAGGGGCGGTTGTCCCGAGACCCAGTATTTC,CGARRGGCPETQYF
15,TRBV11-2,.,.,TRBJ2-1,TGTGCCAGCAACTCCTATGGCGGAAGCTACAATGAGCAGTTCTTC,CASNSYGGSYNEQFF
16,TRBV4-1,TRBD2,.,TRBJ2-5,TGCGCCAGCAGCCAAAATACAGGACTAGCGGGAGTGACCCAGTACTTC,CASSQNTGLAGVTQYF
13,TRBV29-1,.,.,TRBJ2-2,TGCAGCGTTATCCCGACAGACATCGAGGAGCTGTTTTTT,CSVIPTDIEELFF
14,TRBV5-1,TRBD2,.,TRBJ2-7,TGCGCCAGCAGCTCGGGACTAGCAGTCTACGATCAGTACTTC,CASSSGLAVYDQYF
16,TRBV5-1,.,.,TRBJ2-7,TGCACCAGCAGCTTGGCCGTGACCGTGAATTACTACGAGCAGTACTTC,CTSSLAVTVNYYEQYF
17,TRBV21-1,.,.,TRBJ2-1,TGTGCAAGTTACAGGGGGGCCGGGACAGGGGTGCTCAATGAGCAGTTCTTC,CASYRGAGTGVLNEQFF
14,TRBV29-1,.,.,TRBJ1-1,TGCAGCGATGTAGATGGGAGAGCTAACACTGAAGCTTTCTTT,CSDVDGRANTEAFF
16,TRBV5-4,.,.,TRBJ2-5,TGTGCCAGCAGCTCCGTTCAGGCTAGCGTCAAAGAGACGCAGTACTTC,CASSSVQASVKETQYF
14,TRBV11-2,.,.,TRBJ2-5,TGTGCCAACAGCTTATACAGGGATGGGGAGACCCAGTACTTC,CANSLYRDGETQYF
13,TRBV10-3,TRBD1,.,TRBJ1-5,TGTGCTAGGACCGGGACAGACCAGGCCCCCCAGCATTTT,CARTGTDQAPQHF
13,TRBV29-1,.,.,TRBJ2-5,TGCAGCGTGGCAGGGTTGGGCCAAGGGACCCTGTACTTC,CSVAGLGQGTLYF
15,TRBV5-1,.,.,TRBJ2-3,TGCGCCAGCATCCGGGGGAGCCTCCATACATATACGCAGTATTTT,CASIRGSLHTYTQYF
16,TRBV4-3,TRBD1,.,TRBJ1-6,TGCACTAGCAGCTCCTGGGACAGGGGAAGGAATTCACCCTTCCACTTT,CTSSSWDRGRNSPFHF
15,TRBV28,TRBD1,.,TRBJ2-7,TGTGCCAGTCTGCCACCGGACAGGGTCTTCCACGGGCAGTACTTC,CASLPPDRVFHGQYF
14,TRBV20-1,TRBD2,.,TRBJ2-1,TGCAGTGCTAGTCGCGGGAGGAAGGGCAATGAGCAGTTCTTC,CSASRGRKGNEQFF
14,TRBV11-2,.,few,TRBJ2-7,TGTGCCAGCATCCGTGGGAGTTCCACCTACGAACAATACTTC,CASIRGSSTYEQYF
15,TRBV7-6,TRBD1,.,TRBJ2-1,TGTGCCAGCAGCTTACGGACAGGGGGTTTAAATGAGCAGTTCTTT,CASSLRTGGLNEQFF
15,TRBV28,.,.,TRBJ2-5,TGCGCCAACAGTTCGAGCACAAAAGTAGGAGAGACCCAGTACTTC,CANSSSTKVGETQYF
15,TRBV4-3,.,.,TRBJ2-3,TGCGCCAGCAGCCAAGATGCCCTAGCGATAGATACGCAGTATTTT,CASSQDALAIDTQYF
15,TRBV11-2,.,.,TRBJ2-7,TGTGCCAGCAGCTTAGGACTAGGACAGCCCTACAAGCAGTACTTC,CASSLGLGQPYKQYF
14,TRBV6-5,.,.,TRBJ1-4,TGTACCTGCCGGCTAGTAGCAACTAATGAAAAACTGTTTTTT,CTCRLVATNEKLFF
15,TRBV6-5,TRBD1,.,TRBJ1-4,TGTGCCAGCAAGGTCGGTGTAACAGGGGTTGAAAAACCGTTTTTT,CASKVGVTGVEKPFF
14,TRBV6-1,.,.,TRBJ2-1,TGTGCCCGTTGGACCGAGAGGGCCGTCAATAAGCAGTTCTTC,CARWTERAVNKQFF
14,TRBV29-1,TRBD1,.,TRBJ2-3,TGTAGCGTTTTCGGGACAGTGGCGTCAGATACGCAGTATTTT,CSVFGTVASDTQYF
12,TRBV24-1,.,.,TRBJ1-2,TGTGCCACCAGTGATTTGTGGCGTAGCCACACCTTC,CATSDLWRSHTF
15,TRBV7-9,TRBD2,.,TRBJ2-7,TGTGCCAGCAGCCGGACTAGCGGGAGTTTCTACATGCAGTACTTC,CASSRTSGSFYMQYF
16,TRBV28,.,many,TRBJ2-7,TGTGCCAGCAGCCTACATGGCATTCCAGGGACCTACGAGCAGTACTTC,CASSLHGIPGTYEQYF
15,TRBV4-1,.,.,TRBJ2-1,TGCGTCAGCAGCGAACGTGGACCGCCCAGTGATGAGCAGTTCTTC,CVSSERGPPSDEQFF
15,TRBV28,TRBD1,.,TRBJ1-2,TGTGCCAGCAGATCAGGGACAGGACGAAAATATGGCTACACCTTC,CASRSGTGRKYGYTF
17,TRBV11-2,.,.,TRBJ1-5,TGTGCCAGCAGCTTAGTATGGGTAACAGGGAGTAATGAGCCCCAGCATTTT,CASSLVWVTGSNEPQHF
14,TRBV19,.,.,TRBJ2-5,TGTGCCAGTAGTATAGAGGGATGTTTGGAGACCCAGTACTTC,CASSIEGCLETQYF
15,TRBV5-6,.,.,TRBJ1-1,TGTGCCAGTAGCTCAGGGAGCAAAGTGAACACTGAAGCTTTCTTT,CASSSGSKVNTEAFF
14,TRBV11-3,.,.,TRBJ2-1,TGTGCTTGCAGCTTAGGCGTCCCGAACAATGAGCAGTTCTTC,CACSLGVPNNEQFF
13,TRBV6-2/TRBV6-3,.,.,TRBJ2-7,TGTGTCAGCAGCTCAGGGAGTGACTACGAGCAGTACTTC,CVSSSGSDYEQYF
15,TRBV11-2,.,.,TRBJ2-6,TGCGCCACCCAGCGGCTGCGCTCTGGGGCCAACGGCCTGACTTTC,CATQRLRSGANGLTF
12,TRBV12-3/TRBV12-4,.,.,TRBJ1-2,TGTGCCAGCGATTTACAGGCAGGTGGCTACACCTTC,CASDLQAGGYTF
19,TRBV11-1,.,.,TRBJ2-3,TGTGCCAGCAGTCCTGGGGGAAGCTCTATTGGAGCCCGCACAGATACGCAGTATTTT,CASSPGGSSIGARTDTQYF